This TCR beta chain was recovered during a study of radiation and T cells in renal cell carcinoma. Specified time point: baseline pretreatment blood. Treatment indicated: 15 Gy SBRT to primary tumor, nephrectomy 4 weeks later. This renal cell carcinoma was of the clear cell type. Clones were read by immunoSEQ multiplex PCR, and TCRdb kept only the in-frame ones, dropping some. The table shows 70,000 to 95,000 clones, with over 65% occurring only once. V was shortened by 11 bases and J by 7 bases, with 18 bases between the two germline ends. The CDR3 totals 12 residues. Germline loops: CDR1 SEHNR, CDR2 FQNEAQ (reference sequence).

The input for sequencing was blood, taken from a patient whose treatment included radiotherapy and nephrectomy. This clonotype originated in a man aged 60 to 75 with renal cell carcinoma. The chain has TRBV7-9 and TRBJ2-7, with a weak D call TRBD1 (5 bases). CDR3 amino acids: CAGTQVDSEQYF. DNA for the CDR3: TGTGCCGGCACCCAGGTCGACAGTGAGCAGTACTTC.